These 21 T cell receptor beta chains share one sample of origin, sequenced in a study of shared clonotypes between healthy human individuals. Here immunoSEQ multiplex PCR was the method, and the copy in TCRdb shows in-frame clones only, minus some. The sample lists some 500,000 clones; approximately 94% were seen once. The sequencing input was naive CD4+ T cells sorted from blood. Subset given: CD45RA+ positively selected. Every receptor here comes from a woman in her 30s in good health.

Worth noting for this clone: One junction end does not reproduce the germline sequence, and a read error may be involved. The chain joins TRBV7-9 to TRBJ2-7; D is perhaps TRBD1 or TRBD2 (5 bases each). CDR3 length equals 16 residues. CDR1 is SEHNR, CDR2 FQNEAQ, per germline (reference sequence). The CDR3 nucleotides are TGTGCCAGCAGCTTAGCGATGGGACGGAGTTCCTACGAGCAGCACTTC. It is translated as CASSLAMGRSSYEQHF.

V is TRBV5-4 and J is TRBJ2-7; 8 bases line up with TRBD1. The CDR3 consists of 16 residues. The V and J ends lost 4 bases and 5 bases, in that order; junction bases with no gene match: 14. In germline, CDR1 is SGHNT, CDR2 YYREEE (reference sequence). This CDR3 is CASSLDRGLTGNEQYF. The CDR3 region has the DNA TGTGCCAGCAGCCTAGACAGGGGCCTAACCGGGAACGAGCAGTACTTC. The whole variable domain, filled in from reference TRBV5-4 and TRBJ2-7, reads ETGVTQSPTHLIKTRGQQVTLRCSSQSGHNTVSWYQQALGQGPQFIFQYYREEENGRGNFPPRFSGLQFPNYSSELNVNALELDDSALYLCASSLDRGLTGNEQYFGPGTRLTVT.

The rearrangement links TRBV12-5 to TRBJ2-3; no clear D gene. The germline V gene has CDR1 LGHNT and CDR2 FRNRAP. Trimming took off 1 base at V and 5 bases at J, with 13 bases between the two ends. The CDR3 has 15 residues. The CDR3 reads CASGLGRIEGDTQYF. Written as DNA, the CDR3 is TGTGCTAGTGGTTTGGGACGGATCGAAGGAGATACGCAGTATTTT.

V is TRBV7-8 and J is TRBJ2-7; TRBD1 or TRBD2 may be the D gene (5 bases each). CDR1 is SGHVS and CDR2 is FQNEAQ in the germline V gene. V was shortened by 10 bases and J by 6 bases, with 16 bases between the two germline ends. CDR3 length: 12 residues. Here the CDR3 reads CATGTEVGEQYF. The CDR3 nucleotides are TGTGCCACCGGGACCGAGGTCGGCGAGCAGTACTTC.

This clone was recorded only once. The chain recombines TRBV27 with TRBJ2-6; no firm D call. The V end lost 7 bases, the J end lost 1 base, and 17 bases lay between the germline ends. This CDR3 has 17 amino acids. CDR1 MNHEY and CDR2 SMNVEV come from the germline V gene (reference sequence). The CDR3 reads CASTSGTAISGANVLTF. The CDR3 nucleotides are TGTGCCAGCACCTCCGGAACAGCCATATCTGGGGCCAACGTCCTGACTTTC.

The chain carries TRBV20-1 and TRBJ2-1; D is possibly TRBD1 (6 bases). This CDR3 comprises 11 residues. Germline values: CDR1 DFQATT, CDR2 SNEGSKA (reference sequence). The V end was cut by 8 bases, the J end by 5 bases, with 10 bases between. The CDR3 sequence: CSSQGDNEQFF. The CDR3 bases are TGCAGTTCACAGGGTGACAATGAGCAGTTCTTC.

For this clone: This specimen includes other DNA sequences encoding the same CDR3. The chain links TRBV18 to TRBJ2-7; no definite D call. The CDR3 loop spans 12 amino acids. The germline gives CDR1 KGHSH, CDR2 LQKENI. Deletions cut 2 bases from V and 4 bases from J, with 6 bases between. The CDR3 nucleotides read TGTGCCAGCTCACCAAATTCTTACGAGCAGTACTTC. The encoded protein is CASSPNSYEQYF.

V usage is TRBV10-3 and J usage is TRBJ2-7; a possible D gene is TRBD1 (5 bases). The length of the CDR3 is 14 residues. From germline, CDR1 is ENHRY and CDR2 SYGVKD. V lost 9 bases, J lost 5 bases, and 20 bases lay in between. Here the CDR3 reads CAISLRPGAHEQYF. In DNA form, the CDR3 reads TGTGCCATTTCGTTAAGGCCTGGGGCCCACGAGCAGTACTTC.

The J gene is TRBJ2-5, the V gene TRBV4-1; the match to TRBD2 covers 9 bases. V shed 5 bases and J 1 base; nucleotides not matched to a gene: 8. The CDR3 totals 16 residues. Germline V gene lookup returns CDR1 MGHRA and CDR2 YSYEKL. In DNA form, the CDR3 reads TGCGCCAGCAGCACCCGACTAGCGGCCCTCCAAGAGACCCAGTACTTC. Translation gives CASSTRLAALQETQYF.

The chain is built from TRBV5-1 and TRBJ2-5, with 12 bases fitting TRBD2. Germline trimming cut 0 bases from V and 2 bases from J; bases unmatched to any gene: 8. CDR1 SGHRS and CDR2 YFSETQ come from the germline V gene. The CDR3 totals 18 residues. CDR3: CASSLGSLAGGSQETQYF. Here the CDR3 DNA reads TGCGCCAGCAGCTTGGGGAGTCTAGCGGGAGGGTCACAAGAGACCCAGTACTTC.

The rearrangement links TRBV30 to TRBJ1-2; 7 bases agree with TRBD1. J was trimmed by 4 bases and V by 4 bases; bases with no gene match: 9. CDR1 is GTSNPN, CDR2 SVGIG, per germline (reference sequence). This CDR3 spans 14 amino acids. This CDR3 is CAWNRGAGGYGYTF. As DNA, the CDR3 is TGTGCCTGGAATCGTGGGGCAGGGGGCTATGGCTACACCTTC.

This chain connects TRBV4-1 to TRBJ1-5, with TRBD1 as a possible D gene (6 bases). The CDR3 is made up of 15 amino acids. Looked up from germline, CDR1 is MGHRA and CDR2 is YSYEKL. The germline V and J ends were trimmed by 6 bases and 0 bases, with 12 bases remaining between them. The CDR3 DNA is TGCGCCAGCAGTAGAACAGGGAATAGCAATCAGCCCCAGCATTTT. Protein product: CASSRTGNSNQPQHF.

V is TRBV5-1 and J is TRBJ2-3; 11 nucleotides line up with TRBD2. The germline V gene encodes CDR1 SGHRS and CDR2 YFSETQ. The V segment lost 7 bases and the J segment 3 bases; nucleotides outside the gene matches: 16. This CDR3 is built from 18 residues. Here the CDR3 DNA reads TGCGCCAGCCACTTAGTTTCTAGCGGGAGGCCGGGGACAGATACGCAGTATTTT. Translating it yields CASHLVSSGRPGTDTQYF. The full variable domain, rest sourced from reference TRBV5-1 and TRBJ2-3, is KAGVTQTPRYLIKTRGQQVTLSCSPISGHRSVSWYQQTPGQGLQFLFEYFSETQRNKGNFPGRFSGRQFSNSRSEMNVSTLELGDSALYLCASHLVSSGRPGTDTQYFGPGTRLTVL.

Concerning this clone: Other nucleotide sequences from this sample produce the same CDR3. V and J are TRBV18 and TRBJ2-5, with 9 bases identical to TRBD1. Trimming cost V 3 bases and J 2 bases; bases outside gene matches: 1. The CDR3 runs 14 residues. Germline values: CDR1 KGHSH, CDR2 LQKENI. DNA of the CDR3: TGTGCCAGCTCACCGGGGACAGGGCAAGAGACCCAGTACTTC. It codes for CASSPGTGQETQYF.

The V and J genes are TRBV28 and TRBJ2-7; no firm D call. Trimming pared 3 bases from V and 6 bases from J, leaving 9 bases between. The length of the CDR3 is 12 residues. Per the germline V gene, CDR1 is MDHEN and CDR2 is SYDVKM. CDR3 amino acids: CASSLSYREQYF. In DNA, the CDR3 is TGTGCCAGCAGTTTGTCCTACCGCGAGCAGTACTTC.

V gene TRBV28 combines with J gene TRBJ1-2; the D is unclear. The V end was cut by 6 bases, the J end by 3 bases, with 20 bases between. The CDR3 is 16 amino acids. Germline V gene sequence: CDR1 MDHEN, CDR2 SYDVKM. The CDR3 is CASSLRHRREDYGYTF. As DNA, the CDR3 is TGTGCCAGCAGCCTACGGCATAGGAGGGAAGACTATGGCTACACCTTC.

The rearrangement links TRBV5-1 to TRBJ2-2, with TRBD1 identical over 8 bases. Germline V gives CDR1 SGHRS, CDR2 YFSETQ. The CDR3 has 15 amino acids. V lost 4 bases to trimming and J lost 6 bases; unmatched junction nucleotides: 8. DNA for the CDR3: TGCGCCAGCAGCAACGACAGGGGAAAGGCCGGGGAGCTGTTTTTT. This encodes CASSNDRGKAGELFF.

The chain joins TRBV9 to TRBJ1-6; perhaps TRBD1 as D (6 bases). The CDR3 is 16 amino acids. From germline, CDR1 is SGDLS and CDR2 YYNGEE. With 4 bases removed from V and 5 bases from J, the gap between germline ends came to 16 bases. The CDR3 DNA reads as TGTGCCAGCAGCCGTGAGACAGGTTCTAATAATTCACCCCTCCACTTT. It yields the protein CASSRETGSNNSPLHF.

This clone was detected only once. This rearrangement joins TRBV2 to TRBJ1-5; 9 bases are shared with TRBD1. Germline V gives CDR1 SNHLY, CDR2 FYNNEI. The CDR3 has 16 residues. After removal of 6 bases from V and 4 bases from J, the junction contained 10 bases not matched to a gene. In DNA, the CDR3 is TGTGCCAGCAGAGCCTGGACAGGGGTGGGGAATCAGCCCCAGCATTTT. This translates into CASRAWTGVGNQPQHF.

The V call is TRBV2, the J call TRBJ2-7; D perhaps matches TRBD2 (5 bases). The germline gives CDR1 SNHLY, CDR2 FYNNEI. The CDR3 consists of 16 residues. With 2 bases removed from V and 2 bases from J, the gap between germline ends came to 16 bases. This CDR3 is CASSEQASGNPYEQYF. As DNA, the CDR3 is TGTGCCAGCAGTGAACAGGCAAGCGGAAACCCCTACGAGCAGTACTTC. Using reference TRBV2 and TRBJ2-7 for the parts outside the CDR3, the full variable domain is EPEVTQTPSHQVTQMGQEVILRCVPISNHLYFYWYRQILGQKVEFLVSFYNNEISEKSEIFDDQFSVERPDGSNFTLKIRSTKLEDSAMYFCASSEQASGNPYEQYFGPGTRLTVT.

V usage is TRBV27 and J usage is TRBJ2-2; TRBD1 might be the D (6 bases). V was trimmed by 6 bases and J by 2 bases, leaving 13 bases between them. Germline CDR1 is MNHEY and CDR2 is SMNVEV (reference sequence). The CDR3 covers 15 residues. The CDR3 nucleotides are TGTGCCAGCAGCCAGGACAGAAGAAACACCGGGGAGCTGTTTTTT. Amino acid sequence: CASSQDRRNTGELFF.